This T cell receptor beta chain was retrieved from a study of molecular identifiers for immune sequencing clone quantification. In the study overall: Replicate RNA from approximately 20,000 or 100,000 naive CD8 T cells formed five aliquots; four were sequenced.

This clonotype was seen only a few times. The CD8+CD4-CCR7+CD45RA+ phenotype defined the sorted naive CD8 T cells. The CDR3 extends over 15 amino acids. From the PCR reads, TCRdb called clonotypes with MiXCR, one entry per CDR3 protein. The sample lists under 350,000 distinct CDR3 sequences, 24% occurring once. Material: naive CD8+ T cells from blood, with Jurkat cell RNA spiked in. As for subset: FACS-sorted CD8+CD4-CCR7+CD45RA+ naive T cells. This sequence was found in a human donor in good health. Some libraries in this study had Jurkat cell RNA spiked in. The V call is TRBV21-1, the J call TRBJ1-1; the table calls TRBD1, which could not be checked here. TRBV21-1 is listed as a pseudogene. CDR3 protein: CASSPRDRGVSEAFF. CDR3 bases: TGTGCCAGCAGCCCCCGGGACAGGGGTGTTTCTGAAGCTTTCTTT.